The T cell receptor beta chain under discussion was sequenced for a study of CD8 T cells in ankylosing spondylitis. The TCR beta libraries were generated through quantitative 5'-RACE incorporating molecular barcodes. TCRdb analysed the 5' RACE reads with MiXCR anew, one entry per CDR3 protein. The repertoire has 150,000 or so distinct CDR3 sequences, around 8.9% of them found once; the top ten carry about 15%. Study-level findings and limits: One TCR beta motif, made up of eight highly homologous variants, appeared characteristic of ankylosing spondylitis blood. Disease-linked clones reportedly showed significant enrichment in matched ankylosing spondylitis synovial fluid.

This clonotype was observed at least ten times. The antigen is unknown. The material sequenced was blood, either unsorted or a sorted T cell fraction (not recorded which). The source of this sequence is a female donor with ankylosing spondylitis or in good health (not recorded which).

The CDR3 DNA follows: TGCGCCAGCAGCCCAAACCTTGGGTACGAGCAGTACTTC. This encodes CASSPNLGYEQYF. The gene calls are TRBV4-3 and TRBJ2-7; D remains unclear. The CDR3 consists of 13 residues. Germline lookup yields CDR1 LGHNA and CDR2 YSLEER. The V end was cut by 4 bases, the J end by 4 bases, with 11 bases between.